The next 21 T cell receptor beta chains were all read from a single sample in a study of blood T cell repertoires in COVID-19. Generated by immunoSEQ multiplex PCR, the TCRdb table keeps only in-frame clones and is missing some. The sample lists 95,000 to 120,000 clones, about 85% occurring once. The specimen was peripheral blood. These receptors originate from a woman aged 60-75 years with COVID-19, enrolled during active disease.

This clone occurred a few times. This sequence joins TRBV28 and TRBJ1-2; tentative D call: TRBD1 (5 bases). Trimming pared 7 bases from V and 4 bases from J, leaving 16 bases between. The CDR3 spans 14 residues. CDR1 and CDR2 from the germline V gene are MDHEN and SYDVKM. Here the CDR3 DNA reads TGTGCCAGCAATGACAGTCCCCGATTCTATGGCTACACCTTC. Its translation: CASNDSPRFYGYTF.

This rearrangement joins TRBV29-1 to TRBJ1-2, with a weak D call TRBD1 (5 bases). The germline V gene encodes CDR1 SQVTM and CDR2 ANQGSEA. CDR3 length: 13 amino acids. V lost 7 bases to trimming and J lost 4 bases, with 16 bases between them. The CDR3 here is CSGGTGRGYGYTF. The DNA for the CDR3 is TGCAGCGGGGGAACGGGGAGGGGCTATGGCTACACCTTC.

The rearrangement uses TRBV12-3 or TRBV12-4 and TRBJ1-1; unclear D gene. The germline V and J ends were trimmed by 3 bases and 4 bases, with 9 bases remaining between them. This CDR3 region has 13 residues. The DNA of the CDR3 is TGTGCCAGCAGTTTTATTCGTCGCACTGAAGCTTTCTTT. Protein product: CASSFIRRTEAFF.

The count of this clone is one. The rearrangement joins TRBV18 to TRBJ2-7, with D tentatively TRBD2 (6 bases). This CDR3 region has 13 residues. The germline CDR1 and CDR2 sequences are KGHSH and LQKENI. V gave up 3 bases and J gave up 7 bases, with 13 bases separating them. The CDR3 sequence: CASSPANGGEQYF. The DNA for the CDR3 is TGTGCCAGCTCACCCGCCAATGGGGGGGAGCAGTACTTC.

The chain joins TRBV7-3 to TRBJ2-5; D uncertain. The CDR3 is 12 residues long. Trimming left V 6 bases short and J 9 bases short, with 14 bases between. Germline assignment: CDR1 SGHTA and CDR2 FQGTGA. The DNA for the CDR3 is TGTGCCAGCAGGGAGAGGCCGGCCGCCCAGTACTTC. Translating gives CASRERPAAQYF.

The V call is TRBV19, the J call TRBJ1-5; no reliable D call. Looked up from germline, CDR1 is LNHDA and CDR2 is SQIVND (reference sequence). The CDR3 has 13 amino acids. V lost 1 base, J lost 5 bases, and 6 bases lay in between. This CDR3 is CASSIGLDQPQHF. The CDR3 nucleotides read TGTGCCAGTAGTATAGGGCTAGATCAGCCCCAGCATTTT.

The genes are TRBV5-5 and TRBJ2-7; D remains ambiguous. Trimming removed 0 bases from V and 1 base from J, with 8 bases in between. This CDR3 contains 14 residues. Germline V gene data show CDR1 as SGHKS and CDR2 as YYEKEE (reference sequence). In DNA form, the CDR3 reads TGTGCCAGCAGCTTGGTCCAGGAATCCTACGAGCAGTACTTC. Translated: CASSLVQESYEQYF.

J is TRBJ2-7 and V is TRBV7-3; TRBD1 is a possible D gene (7 bases). CDR3 length equals 13 residues. In germline, CDR1 is SGHTA, CDR2 FQGTGA. V gave up 1 base and J gave up 6 bases, with 10 bases separating them. As DNA, the CDR3 is TGTGCCAGCAGCTTAAGCCAGGGGGGCGAGCAGTACTTC. It is translated as CASSLSQGGEQYF.

This clone was counted once. The rearrangement links TRBV24-1 to TRBJ2-1; 7 positions match TRBD2. The germline CDR1 and CDR2 sequences are KGHDR and SFDVKD. After removal of 5 bases from V and 5 bases from J, the junction contained 11 bases not matched to a gene. This CDR3 has 16 residues. As DNA, the CDR3 is TGTGCCACCAGTGGTGTGGGAGGGCCCCTGGACAATGAGCAGTTCTTC. Protein sequence: CATSGVGGPLDNEQFF.

V usage is TRBV21-1 and J usage is TRBJ1-3; the table's D call, TRBD1, has no DNA check behind it. TRBV21-1 is tagged as a pseudogene. The CDR3 extends over 16 amino acids. CDR3 in amino acids: CASRLDRASSGNTIYF. DNA of the CDR3: TGTGCCAGCAGACTGGACAGGGCGAGCTCTGGAAACACCATATATTTT.

This clone was counted a few times. The chain recombines TRBV7-9 with TRBJ2-7, with D perhaps TRBD1 (6 bases). The CDR3 loop spans 15 amino acids. V was clipped by 1 base and J by 2 bases, with 12 bases between them. Germline values: CDR1 SEHNR, CDR2 FQNEAQ (reference sequence). CDR3 nucleotide sequence: TGTGCCAGCAGCTTAGGGGGGCTCCCTCCCTACGAGCAGTACTTC. Its translation is CASSLGGLPPYEQYF.

The J gene is TRBJ1-5, the V gene TRBV28; the match to TRBD1 covers 7 bases. The germline gives CDR1 MDHEN, CDR2 SYDVKM. The length of the CDR3 is 15 residues. The V segment lost 6 bases and the J segment 4 bases; nucleotides outside the gene matches: 9. The CDR3 loop is CASSHLGTENQPQHF. The CDR3 nucleotides are TGTGCCAGCAGCCACCTAGGGACAGAAAATCAGCCCCAGCATTTT.

This clone turned up a few times. V gene TRBV5-1 combines with J gene TRBJ1-1, with D possibly being TRBD1 (6 bases). CDR3 length: 14 residues. V dropped 0 bases and J dropped 5 bases, with 11 bases sitting between them. Germline-derived CDR1 and CDR2 are SGHRS and YFSETQ. The CDR3 is CASSLEGGETEAFF. As DNA, the CDR3 is TGCGCCAGCAGCTTGGAAGGGGGAGAGACTGAAGCTTTCTTT.

The CDR3 reads CASSYQVQGSSGNTIYF. The CDR3 region has the DNA TGTGCCAGCAGCTACCAAGTGCAGGGCAGCTCTGGAAACACCATATATTTT. The rearrangement links TRBV11-2 to TRBJ1-3, with D possibly matching TRBD1 (5 bases). The length of the CDR3 is 17 residues. The V gene lost 4 bases and the J gene lost 0 bases, with 16 bases spanning the gap. In germline, CDR1 is SGHAT, CDR2 FQNNGV.

The chain combines TRBV6-6 with TRBJ2-1; TRBD1 is a possible D gene (5 bases). Germline assignment: CDR1 MNHNY and CDR2 SVGAGI (reference sequence). The CDR3 contains 12 residues. V was cut by 5 bases and J by 9 bases, with 11 bases left in between. CDR3: CASSTRVGEQFF. The CDR3, as DNA: TGTGCCAGCAGTACCAGGGTGGGTGAGCAGTTCTTC.

This clone was counted a single time. This sequence joins TRBV2 and TRBJ1-2; D is perhaps TRBD1 (6 bases). The V end lost 3 bases, the J end lost 4 bases, and 15 bases lay between the germline ends. Germline values: CDR1 SNHLY, CDR2 FYNNEI. There are 15 residues in the CDR3. DNA of the CDR3: TGTGCCAGCAGTGACAGGGGCGGCCCGGCCTATGGCTACACCTTC. Translation gives CASSDRGGPAYGYTF.

The J gene is TRBJ1-1, the V gene TRBV5-1; 10 bases map to TRBD1. J was trimmed by 4 bases and V by 3 bases; bases with no gene match: 3. The CDR3 is made up of 14 amino acids. Germline V gene lookup returns CDR1 SGHRS and CDR2 YFSETQ. CDR3 DNA sequence: TGCGCCAGCAGCTGGGGGGACAGGGGCACTGAAGCTTTCTTT. Amino acids: CASSWGDRGTEAFF.

This clone was counted only a few times. The rearrangement links TRBV5-4 to TRBJ1-3; D is ambiguous. The germline V gene encodes CDR1 SGHNT and CDR2 YYREEE (reference sequence). The CDR3 spans 12 residues. V lost 4 bases and J lost 8, with 10 bases in between. The DNA of the CDR3 is TGTGCCAGCAGCCGATGGAGGGACACCATATATTTT. It codes for CASSRWRDTIYF. The complete variable domain, with remaining parts taken from reference TRBV5-4 and TRBJ1-3, reads ETGVTQSPTHLIKTRGQQVTLRCSSQSGHNTVSWYQQALGQGPQFIFQYYREEENGRGNFPPRFSGLQFPNYSSELNVNALELDDSALYLCASSRWRDTIYFGEGSWLTVV.

This clone was observed once. The V and J genes are TRBV6-5 and TRBJ2-7; the D is unclear. The CDR3 runs 14 residues. Trimming took off 6 bases at V and 2 bases at J, with 14 bases between the two ends. The germline V gene encodes CDR1 MNHEY and CDR2 SVGAGI. CDR3: CASRDHDKTYEQYF. DNA of the CDR3: TGTGCCAGCAGAGATCATGACAAAACCTACGAGCAGTACTTC.

The rearrangement joins TRBV18 to TRBJ1-2; D is perhaps TRBD1 (5 bases). Per germline, CDR1 KGHSH and CDR2 LQKENI. The CDR3 runs 14 residues. V was cut by 2 bases and J by 3 bases, with 10 bases left in between. In nucleotides, the CDR3 is TGTGCCAGCTCACCAGCGGTAGGGGACTATGGCTACACCTTC. This sequence encodes CASSPAVGDYGYTF.

V usage is TRBV18 and J usage is TRBJ1-5, with D unresolved. The germline CDR1 and CDR2 sequences are KGHSH and LQKENI. This CDR3 contains 14 residues. V was trimmed by 4 bases and J by 2 bases, leaving 9 bases between them. CDR3 amino acids: CASSRQDGNQPQHF. The CDR3 nucleotides are TGTGCCAGCTCACGGCAGGATGGCAATCAGCCCCAGCATTTT.